A single T cell receptor (beta chain) is shown here with its context. The antigen is not known. Germline is not matched at one junction end, which may reflect a read error. This sample is part of a study of T cell repertoires in cytomegalovirus infection. As for the study in general: An indication of both CMV infection and matching HLA type came from public TCR beta signatures.

TCRdb ran MiXCR on the reads and lists one entry per CDR3 protein. The data show tens of thousands of distinct CDR3 sequences, with roughly 3.5% seen just once and around 4.9% held by the top ten. This CDR3 spans 13 amino acids. The germline CDR1 and CDR2 sequences are SGHTA and FQGNSA. The study's findings and limits: HLA-C-restricted CMV clonotypes gave the most frequent clonotype in two of eight donors. Cumulative public TCR beta family frequency identified carriers of CMV plus the relevant HLA.

The chain employs TRBV7-2 and TRBJ2-7, with no clear D. The specimen was PBMCs. The receptor was derived from a human donor in good health (CMV status not recorded). Some clones in this sample may be carry-over from other donors' samples. CDR3 coding DNA: TGTGCCAGCAGCTTAGTAGTAATACGCGAGCAGTCCTTC. Translation gives CASSLVVIREQSF.